The TCR beta chain under discussion was sequenced for a study of post-analysis software for immune sequencing data. Study-level information: Clinical courses comprised relapsing-remitting, secondary progressive and progressive-relapsing multiple sclerosis. General observations from the study: Patients had higher frequencies than controls of roughly five TRBV segments, including TRBV5-6, TRBV5-1 and TRBV20-1. Significantly decreased normalized Chao1 diversity was recorded for multiple sclerosis patients relative to controls.

The CDR3 has 15 amino acids. Trimming took off 0 bases at V and 8 bases at J, with 16 bases between the two ends. The germline V gene encodes CDR1 LGHNA and CDR2 YSLEER. In the case of this clonotype: No antigen is known for it.

Included in the TCR beta cDNA libraries were unique molecular identifiers. The source material, 1 to 10 million T cells, gave rise to 500,000 or so cDNA molecules. One entry per CDR3 protein, called by TCRdb with MiXCR from the PCR reads. The table lists approximately 400,000 distinct CDR3 sequences, around 37% of them singletons. The chain recombines TRBV4-3 with TRBJ1-2, with D maybe TRBD1 (5 bases). The sequence was collected from a girl aged 5-17 years with multiple sclerosis. The sample taken for sequencing was blood. In DNA, the CDR3 is TGCGCCAGCAGCCAAGAGGGGGGAGGATGGAAAGGCTACACCTTC. Amino acids: CASSQEGGGWKGYTF.